A single sample is the source of the 13 T cell receptor beta chains below, sequenced in a study of response to subunit inactivated influenza vaccine. Using its own MiXCR run on the RT-PCR reads, TCRdb lists one record per CDR3 protein. The sample holds about half a million distinct CDR3 sequences, roughly 9.7% seen once. Sequenced here: PBMCs from blood, sampled about 6 weeks after vaccination. Every receptor here comes from a man aged 45-60 years who received an inactivated influenza vaccine.

This clonotype was seen many times. The CDR3 region has the DNA TGTGCCAGCAGCTTACAGACAGGGGCGTCCTATAATTCACCCCTCCACTTT. It encodes CASSLQTGASYNSPLHF. The chain carries TRBV7-9 and TRBJ1-6, with TRBD1 identical over 8 bases. V shed 2 bases, J shed 1 base, and the junction held 4 bases outside the gene matches. This CDR3 comprises 17 residues. From germline, CDR1 is SEHNR and CDR2 FQNEAQ (reference sequence).

There are a few counts of this clonotype. The chain has TRBV7-8 and TRBJ2-7, with D hard to call. V dropped 3 bases and J dropped 3 bases, with 6 bases sitting between them. Germline V CDR1 and CDR2: SGHVS, FQNEAQ. The CDR3 is 12 residues long. CDR3 protein: CASSLEIYEQYF. In DNA form, the CDR3 reads TGTGCCAGCAGCTTGGAGATCTACGAGCAGTACTTC.

This clonotype was detected only a few times. The chain is built from TRBV12-3 or TRBV12-4 and TRBJ2-3; 11 bases align to TRBD2. V was pared by 5 bases and J by 0 bases, with 10 bases of the junction left unmatched. The CDR3 consists of 18 residues. In DNA, the CDR3 is TGTGCCAGCAGTCGCGGGACTAGCGGACTGTATAGCACAGATACGCAGTATTTT. It specifies CASSRGTSGLYSTDTQYF.

The chain has TRBV4-3 and TRBJ1-2; D is unresolved. The CDR3 totals 13 residues. Germline V gene sequence: CDR1 LGHNA, CDR2 YSLEER. Trimming removed 0 bases at V and 4 bases at J, with 6 bases between. The CDR3 region has the DNA TGCGCCAGCAGCCAAGATTTCTCCTATGGCTACACCTTC. Protein product: CASSQDFSYGYTF.

The chain combines TRBV12-3 or TRBV12-4 with TRBJ2-1, with D possibly TRBD1 on 6 matching bases. This CDR3 comprises 13 residues. Trimming took off 5 bases at V and 5 bases at J, with 10 bases between the two ends. CDR3 sequence (DNA): TGTGCCAGCAGTAACAGGACAGACAATGAGCAGTTCTTC. Its translation is CASSNRTDNEQFF.

This clonotype has a handful of counts. This chain connects TRBV20-1 to TRBJ2-1; 10 bases are a match to TRBD2. J gave up 0 bases and V 2 bases, and 10 bases lay outside the gene matches. The CDR3 sequence is 18 residues long. Germline CDR1 is DFQATT and CDR2 is SNEGSKA (reference sequence). The CDR3 loop reads CSARRTSGSISSYNEQFF. CDR3 DNA: TGCAGTGCTAGACGGACTAGCGGAAGCATAAGCTCCTACAATGAGCAGTTCTTC.

In its sample, this clonotype was seen a few times. The rearrangement joins TRBV28 to TRBJ1-2; D gene uncertain. This CDR3 comprises 13 residues. V lost 2 bases, J lost 4 bases, and 8 bases lay in between. Germline loops: CDR1 MDHEN, CDR2 SYDVKM. In DNA, the CDR3 is TGTGCCAGCAGTTTAACGGGGATCTATGGCTACACCTTC. As protein: CASSLTGIYGYTF.

This clonotype has ten or more counts. V gene TRBV5-6 combines with J gene TRBJ1-1; D unclear. Germline values: CDR1 SGHDT, CDR2 YYEEEE. V was clipped by 2 bases and J by 4 bases, with 9 bases between them. The CDR3 consists of 13 residues. DNA of the CDR3: TGTGCCAGCAGCTTAAGAGGGAGCACTGAAGCTTTCTTT. The encoded protein is CASSLRGSTEAFF.

This clonotype was seen a handful of times. The J gene is TRBJ2-2, the V gene TRBV14; the D gene could be TRBD1 or TRBD2 (6 bases each). Per the germline V gene, CDR1 is SGHDN and CDR2 is FVKESK. Trimming took off 0 bases at V and 6 bases at J, with 11 bases between the two ends. CDR3 length: 15 residues. This CDR3 is CASSQDRGGSGELFF. The CDR3 DNA is TGTGCCAGCAGCCAAGACAGGGGAGGCTCCGGGGAGCTGTTTTTT.

This clonotype was seen at least ten times. V gene TRBV10-3 combines with J gene TRBJ2-1, with 10 bases matching TRBD2. The germline CDR1 and CDR2 sequences are ENHRY and SYGVKD. The CDR3 consists of 14 residues. V lost 8 bases to trimming and J lost 5 bases; unmatched junction nucleotides: 6. CDR3 amino acids: CAIEAGGRNNEQFF. The CDR3 DNA is TGTGCCATCGAAGCGGGGGGGAGAAACAATGAGCAGTTCTTC.

This clonotype was counted many times. The chain joins TRBV5-1 to TRBJ1-6; D may be TRBD1 (6 bases). This CDR3 comprises 15 residues. Germline CDR1 reads SGHRS; CDR2 reads YFSETQ. The V and J ends lost 4 bases and 13 bases respectively, with 21 bases between them. CDR3 DNA: TGCGCCAGCAGCCGCACCGCAGGGGCCCGATCGCCCCTCCACTTT. Residues: CASSRTAGARSPLHF.

The chain recombines TRBV5-1 with TRBJ1-4; TRBD1 agrees at 7 bases. CDR1 is SGHRS and CDR2 is YFSETQ in the germline V gene. Trimming took 2 bases from V and 6 from J; bases not matched to a gene: 13. The length of the CDR3 is 17 residues. In DNA, the CDR3 is TGCGCCAGCAGCTTCAGGCCATCGGCAGGGGGTGATGAAAAACTGTTTTTT. Encoded protein: CASSFRPSAGGDEKLFF.

This clonotype was counted a few times. The chain joins TRBV5-5 to TRBJ1-5, with D possibly matching TRBD1 (5 bases). The V end was cut by 4 bases, the J end by 1 base, with 12 bases between. Germline V gene sequence: CDR1 SGHKS, CDR2 YYEKEE (reference sequence). CDR3 length: 15 residues. CDR3 DNA: TGTGCCAGCAGCCCTGGGGCGGCGAGCAATCAGCCCCAGCATTTT. Residues: CASSPGAASNQPQHF.